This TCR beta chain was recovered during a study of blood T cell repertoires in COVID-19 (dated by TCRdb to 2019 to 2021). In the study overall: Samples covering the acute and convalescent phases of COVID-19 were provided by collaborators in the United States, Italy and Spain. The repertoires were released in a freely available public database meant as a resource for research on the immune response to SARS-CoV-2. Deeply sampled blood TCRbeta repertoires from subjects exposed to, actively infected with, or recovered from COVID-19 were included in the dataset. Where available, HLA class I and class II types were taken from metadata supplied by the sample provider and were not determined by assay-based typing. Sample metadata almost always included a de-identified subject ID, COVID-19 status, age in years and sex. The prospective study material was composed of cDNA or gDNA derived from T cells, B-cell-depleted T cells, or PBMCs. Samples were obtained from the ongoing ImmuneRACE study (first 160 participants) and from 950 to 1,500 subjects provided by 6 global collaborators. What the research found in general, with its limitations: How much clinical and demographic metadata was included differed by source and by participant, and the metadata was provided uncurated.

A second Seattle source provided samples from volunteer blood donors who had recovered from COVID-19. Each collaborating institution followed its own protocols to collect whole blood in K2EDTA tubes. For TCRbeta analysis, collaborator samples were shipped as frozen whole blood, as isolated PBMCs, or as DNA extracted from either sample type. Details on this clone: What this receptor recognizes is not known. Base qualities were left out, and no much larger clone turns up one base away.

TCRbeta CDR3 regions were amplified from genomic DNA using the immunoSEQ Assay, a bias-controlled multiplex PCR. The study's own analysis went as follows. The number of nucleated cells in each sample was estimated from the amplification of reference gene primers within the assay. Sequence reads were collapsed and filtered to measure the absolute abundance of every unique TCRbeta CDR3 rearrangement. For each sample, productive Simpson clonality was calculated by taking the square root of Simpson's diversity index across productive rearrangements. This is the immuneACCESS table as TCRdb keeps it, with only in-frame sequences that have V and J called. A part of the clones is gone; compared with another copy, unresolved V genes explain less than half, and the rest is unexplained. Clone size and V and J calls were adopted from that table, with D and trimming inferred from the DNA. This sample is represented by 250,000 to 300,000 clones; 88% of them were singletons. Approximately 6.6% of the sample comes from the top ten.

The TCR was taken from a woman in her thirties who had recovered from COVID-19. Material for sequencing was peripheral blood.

The nucleotide sequence is given as TGTGCCAGCAGCCAAGAGGAGACTAGCGGGGTGAGCTCCTACAATGAGCAGTTCTTC. This gives the protein CASSQEETSGVSSYNEQFF. The rearranged chain carries TRBV4-2 and TRBJ2-1; TRBD2 matches 11 bases in the middle. Trimmed from V: 0 bases; trimmed from J: 0 bases; junction bases lacking a gene match: 7. Inclusive of the bounding cysteine and phenylalanine, the CDR3 is 19 residues long. The only DNA kept is the CDR3, 57 bases in frame from the first base. CDR1 and CDR2 (LGHNA, YNFKEQ) derive from the germline V gene.